This T cell receptor (beta chain) was profiled in a study of T cell clonality in common variable immunodeficiency. V was cut by 7 bases and J by 9 bases, with 16 bases left in between. The CDR3 contains 13 residues. The germline V gene encodes CDR1 SGHVS and CDR2 FNYEAQ. As to this clone: The CDR3 is cut off 3 residues early in the read; its end comes from the germline J gene.

Sequencing input was equivalent genomic DNA from CVID and controls. The assay was immunoSEQ multiplex PCR, and TCRdb's table has in-frame clones only and misses some. Recorded here are around 29,000 clones, none singletons. The chain joins TRBV7-6 to TRBJ2-1; D is possibly TRBD2 (6 bases). This TCR came from a person aged 18-70 years in good health. Sequencing was carried out using peripheral blood mononuclear cells. The CDR3 protein is CASTPAAGLEQFF. The CDR3 bases that were read are TGTGCCAGCACCCCGGCGGCGGGACTTGAG.